The entry below gives a single T cell receptor beta chain sequence along with its context. Antigen unknown. Both 60 Vbeta primers and 13 Jbeta primers went into the PCR. Here immunoSEQ multiplex PCR was the method, and the copy in TCRdb shows in-frame clones only, minus some. Across 200,000 to 250,000 clones, the top ten clones capture roughly 0.98% of the sample. The sample originates from a study of cytomegalovirus exposure and HLA in healthy donors. Notes on the study in general: Cytomegalovirus association was assigned to about 150 TCR beta chains.

Sample: PBMCs. The TCR comes from a woman aged 30 to 39 in good health and CMV-seropositive.

In nucleotides, the CDR3 is TGTGCCAGCAGCGTAGGAGGCAGCTCTGGAAACACCATATATTTT. Amino acids: CASSVGGSSGNTIYF. The chain joins TRBV9 to TRBJ1-3; D is ambiguous. V gave up 0 bases and J gave up 0 bases, with 7 bases separating them. Germline V CDR1 and CDR2: SGDLS, YYNGEE. The CDR3 has 15 residues.